Each of the 30 T cell receptor beta chains below was sequenced from the same sample in a study of T cell responses to AZD1222 COVID-19 vaccine. Measured with immunoSEQ multiplex PCR; TCRdb has only the in-frame clones, and not every one. The sample records around 64,000 clones, about 80% being singletons. The source was peripheral blood, collected 28 days after the second AZD1222 dose. The receptors were sampled from an adult who received the AZD1222 COVID-19 vaccine.

J is TRBJ1-5 and V is TRBV9, with D uncertain. V was pared by 5 bases and J by 4 bases, with 10 bases between. The CDR3 covers 13 residues. Germline loops: CDR1 SGDLS, CDR2 YYNGEE. DNA for the CDR3: TGTGCCAGCAGTCAAGACCCAAATCAGCCCCAGCATTTT. Its protein product is CASSQDPNQPQHF. Filled out from reference TRBV9 and TRBJ1-5, the complete variable domain reads DSGVTQTPKHLITATGQRVTLRCSPRSGDLSVYWYQQSLDQGLQFLIQYYNGEERAKGNILERFSAQQFPDLHSELNLSSLELGDSALYFCASSQDPNQPQHFGDGTRLSIL.

The genes are TRBV5-1 and TRBJ1-2, with 12 bases fitting TRBD1. Trimming at V came to 4 bases and at J to 8 bases, leaving 6 bases not matched to a gene. The germline CDR1 and CDR2 sequences are SGHRS and YFSETQ. The CDR3 has 14 residues. The DNA of the CDR3 is TGCGCCAGCAGCGTGGGACAGGGGGCTCGAGGCTACACCTTC. Its protein is CASSVGQGARGYTF.

The chain uses TRBV27 and TRBJ1-2, with TRBD1 matching 7 bases. The CDR3 consists of 15 residues. The J segment lost 4 bases and the V segment lost 4 bases, leaving 9 bases of the junction unmatched. Germline CDR1 is MNHEY and CDR2 is SMNVEV (reference sequence). The CDR3 protein is CASSWGGGDAYGYTF. In DNA form, the CDR3 reads TGTGCCAGCAGTTGGGGAGGGGGCGACGCCTATGGCTACACCTTC.

The rearrangement links TRBV14 to TRBJ1-1, with TRBD1 matching 7 bases. V lost 4 bases to trimming and J lost 4 bases; unmatched junction nucleotides: 9. The CDR3 sequence is 15 residues long. CDR1 SGHDN and CDR2 FVKESK come from the germline V gene. The CDR3 bases are TGTGCCAGCAGCCCTTTCCAGGGGGGTGGCACTGAAGCTTTCTTT. Its protein is CASSPFQGGGTEAFF.

This chain links TRBV3-1 (or the pseudogene TRBV3-2) with TRBJ2-7; D may be TRBD2 (5 bases). Germline assignment: CDR1 LGHDT and CDR2 YNNKEL (reference sequence). With 4 bases removed from V and 6 bases from J, the gap between germline ends came to 7 bases. This CDR3 has 11 residues. CDR3 amino acids: CASSLASEQYF. DNA of the CDR3: TGTGCCAGCAGCCTAGCGAGCGAGCAGTACTTC.

The genes are TRBV7-9 and TRBJ2-5, with a possible D match to TRBD1 (5 bases). The CDR3 loop spans 15 amino acids. The germline V gene encodes CDR1 SEHNR and CDR2 FQNEAQ (reference sequence). Deletions cut 5 bases from V and 5 bases from J, with 18 bases between. This chain's CDR3 is CASSHPVQGRETQYF. As DNA, the CDR3 is TGTGCCAGCAGCCACCCGGTTCAGGGCCGCGAGACCCAGTACTTC.

This chain uses TRBV5-6 with TRBJ2-1, with unresolved D. Germline CDR1 is SGHDT and CDR2 is YYEEEE. The CDR3 is 15 residues long. The V and J ends lost 1 base and 2 bases respectively, with 10 bases between them. CDR3 sequence reads: CASSLYLSPYNEQFF. In DNA, the CDR3 is TGTGCCAGCAGCTTGTACCTGAGCCCCTACAATGAGCAGTTCTTC. Full variable domain (outside the CDR3, taken from reference TRBV5-6 and TRBJ2-1): DAGVTQSPTHLIKTRGQQVTLRCSPKSGHDTVSWYQQALGQGPQFIFQYYEEEERQRGNFPDRFSGHQFPNYSSELNVNALLLGDSALYLCASSLYLSPYNEQFFGPGTRLTVL.

The V gene is TRBV7-9, the J gene TRBJ2-7, with D tentatively TRBD2 (6 bases). The V gene's germline CDR1 is SEHNR and CDR2 FQNEAQ (reference sequence). Trimming left V 8 bases short and J 2 bases short, with 13 bases between. The CDR3 loop spans 13 amino acids. This CDR3 is CASSAPGAYEQYF. CDR3 in DNA: TGTGCCAGCTCCGCCCCGGGGGCCTACGAGCAGTACTTC.

The V gene is TRBV5-1, the J gene TRBJ1-2; no clear D gene. Germline assignment: CDR1 SGHRS and CDR2 YFSETQ. V lost 5 bases to trimming and J lost 2 bases, with 7 bases between them. CDR3 length equals 12 residues. CDR3 sequence (DNA): TGCGCCAGCAGGGGAGGGAACTATGGCTACACCTTC. It codes for CASRGGNYGYTF.

The chain joins TRBV28 to TRBJ1-6, with unresolved D. With 7 bases removed from V and 5 bases from J, the gap between germline ends came to 3 bases. CDR1 MDHEN and CDR2 SYDVKM come from the germline V gene. The CDR3 is 11 amino acids. The CDR3 region is CASNHNSPLHF. The CDR3 DNA reads as TGTGCCAGCAACCATAATTCACCCCTCCACTTT.

The chain recombines TRBV30 with TRBJ2-2, with D possibly being TRBD2 (6 bases). CDR1 is GTSNPN, CDR2 SVGIG, per germline (reference sequence). With 7 bases removed from V and 2 bases from J, the gap between germline ends came to 17 bases. The CDR3 is 15 amino acids. In nucleotides, the CDR3 is TGTGCCTTGGACGGGGGTCGCTTAAACACCGGGGAGCTGTTTTTT. It specifies CALDGGRLNTGELFF.

There are a few counts of this clone. This CDR3 reads CASSYSPEGYEQYF. Written as DNA, the CDR3 is TGTGCCAGCAGTTACTCGCCAGAGGGCTACGAGCAGTACTTC. The rearrangement uses TRBV6-6 and TRBJ2-7; D is perhaps TRBD2 (5 bases). Germline V lookup: CDR1 MNHNY, CDR2 SVGAGI (reference sequence). This CDR3 has 14 residues. Trimming took off 0 bases at V and 3 bases at J, with 9 bases between the two ends.

V and J are TRBV7-8 and TRBJ1-4; D remains ambiguous. This CDR3 has 16 amino acids. Trimming shortened V by 2 bases and J by 4 bases, and 14 bases separated the two germline ends. Germline values: CDR1 SGHVS, CDR2 FQNEAQ. CDR3 nucleotide sequence: TGTGCCAGCAGCTTAATACAGCGAGGATATAATGAAAAACTGTTTTTT. Its protein product is CASSLIQRGYNEKLFF.

This clone showed up just a few times. This rearrangement joins TRBV11-2 to TRBJ2-1, with a possible D match to TRBD1 (5 bases). Trimming took 0 bases from V and 8 from J, leaving 11 bases between them. The CDR3 is 14 amino acids. CDR1 and CDR2 (germline): SGHAT, FQNNGV. This CDR3 is CASSLDAGNYEQFF. The CDR3 nucleotides are TGTGCCAGCAGCTTAGACGCAGGGAACTATGAGCAGTTCTTC.

V is TRBV4-2 and J is TRBJ1-4; the D gene is possibly TRBD1 (6 bases). This CDR3 has 13 amino acids. With 1 base removed from V and 7 bases from J, the gap between germline ends came to 7 bases. CDR1 is LGHNA and CDR2 is YNFKEQ in the germline V gene. The CDR3 region is CASSQADSEKLFF. As DNA, the CDR3 is TGTGCCAGCAGCCAAGCGGACAGTGAAAAACTGTTTTTT.

The rearrangement links TRBV3-1 (or the pseudogene TRBV3-2) to TRBJ1-1, with D unresolved. Trimming left V 4 bases short and J 0 bases short, with 12 bases between. This CDR3 has 15 amino acids. Looked up from germline, CDR1 is LGHDT and CDR2 is YNNKEL (reference sequence). Here the CDR3 DNA reads TGTGCCAGCAGCCTTGCTATTGCGGTGAACACTGAAGCTTTCTTT. Translation: CASSLAIAVNTEAFF.

The chain recombines TRBV2 with TRBJ1-5; 8 bases are a match to TRBD1. V shed 6 bases, J shed 6 bases, and the junction held 10 bases outside the gene matches. The CDR3 consists of 15 residues. Germline V CDR1 and CDR2: SNHLY, FYNNEI. CDR3 region: CASSPGTGGTQPQHF. CDR3 coding DNA: TGTGCCAGCAGCCCCGGGACAGGAGGGACTCAGCCCCAGCATTTT.

Remarks on this clone: This CDR3 is also generated by other DNA sequences in the sample. The chain couples TRBV6-6 to TRBJ2-5; D ambiguous. Trimming cost V 2 bases and J 5 bases, with 9 bases left between them. Germline CDR1 MNHNY, CDR2 SVGAGI (reference sequence). This CDR3 region has 13 residues. The chain's CDR3 is CASSYRNGETQYF. For the CDR3, the DNA is TGTGCCAGCAGTTACCGGAACGGGGAGACCCAGTACTTC.

The rearrangement links TRBV7-9 to TRBJ1-1, with D possibly matching TRBD1 (6 bases). The germline CDR1 and CDR2 sequences are SEHNR and FQNEAQ (reference sequence). This CDR3 is 14 amino acids long. Trimming took 2 bases from V and 3 from J, leaving 10 bases between them. In DNA form, the CDR3 reads TGTGCCAGCAGCTTACAGGGGATCGACACTGAAGCTTTCTTT. Translating it yields CASSLQGIDTEAFF.

The chain recombines TRBV10-2 with TRBJ1-6; the D gene is possibly TRBD1 (6 bases). Germline V CDR1 and CDR2: WSHSY, SAAADI. The CDR3 length is 13 residues. V lost 7 bases, J lost 4 bases, and 8 bases lay in between. The CDR3 here is CASTGQYNSPLHF. DNA for the CDR3: TGCGCCAGCACAGGACAGTATAATTCACCCCTCCACTTT.

The chain recombines TRBV29-1 with TRBJ2-1, with a possible D match to TRBD1 (7 bases). Germline assignment: CDR1 SQVTM and CDR2 ANQGSEA. The ends were cut back, 6 bases at V and 4 bases at J, with 25 bases in the middle. The CDR3 runs 17 residues. In DNA form, the CDR3 reads TGCAGCGTCCTCAGGGGGGCCAGCTCGATACCGTACAATGAGCAGTTCTTC. It codes for CSVLRGASSIPYNEQFF.

The chain recombines TRBV6-6 with TRBJ1-4, with no clear D. V lost 4 bases, J lost 0 bases, and 9 bases lay in between. Germline loops: CDR1 MNHNY, CDR2 SVGAGI (reference sequence). The length of the CDR3 is 15 residues. The CDR3 here is CASSSGDATNEKLFF. The CDR3 DNA is TGTGCCAGCAGTTCCGGGGATGCAACTAATGAAAAACTGTTTTTT.

Regarding this clone: A much larger clone lies a single base off, so this may be a read error. J is TRBJ2-1 and V is TRBV4-1; 10 nucleotides agree with TRBD2. CDR3 length: 16 amino acids. Germline-derived CDR1 and CDR2 are MGHRA and YSYEKL. J was trimmed by 6 bases and V by 3 bases; bases with no gene match: 8. The CDR3 sequence is CASSHPELAGPNEQFF. The CDR3 nucleotides are TGCGCCAGCAGCCATCCGGAACTAGCGGGACCCAATGAGCAGTTCTTC.

The table lists this clone with a few counts. The chain uses TRBV7-9 and TRBJ1-6, with a possible D match to TRBD1 (6 bases). CDR1 is SEHNR and CDR2 is FQNEAQ in the germline V gene (reference sequence). V lost 5 bases and J 10 bases, leaving 15 bases between the germline ends. This CDR3 spans 14 amino acids. CDR3 in amino acids: CASSLGGLGSPLHF. The CDR3 DNA reads as TGTGCCAGCAGCCTAGGGGGTCTTGGGTCACCCCTCCACTTT.

This clone is a singleton in its sample. The CDR3: CASRTGRGYNSPLHF. The DNA for the CDR3 is TGTGCCAGCAGAACCGGGAGGGGATATAATTCACCCCTCCACTTT. The V gene is TRBV7-8, the J gene TRBJ1-6; perhaps TRBD1 as D (5 bases). Germline CDR1 and CDR2: SGHVS and FQNEAQ. The length of the CDR3 is 15 residues. V lost 6 bases, J lost 4 bases, and 13 bases lay in between.

The chain recombines TRBV6-5 with TRBJ1-3; D uncertain. V was trimmed by 6 bases and J by 7 bases, leaving 13 bases between them. From germline, CDR1 is MNHEY and CDR2 SVGAGI. The CDR3 consists of 13 residues. CDR3 sequence: CASRGSRGNTIYF. CDR3 DNA: TGTGCCAGCAGGGGCTCCAGAGGTAACACCATATATTTT.

The gene calls are TRBV13 and TRBJ1-1; the match to TRBD1 covers 7 bases. The CDR3 length is 16 residues. J gave up 1 base and V 5 bases, and 10 bases lay outside the gene matches. Germline lookup yields CDR1 PRHDT and CDR2 FYEKMQ (reference sequence). The chain's CDR3 is CASSPRTGRQNTEAFF. CDR3 nucleotides: TGTGCCAGCAGCCCTAGGACAGGCCGGCAGAACACTGAAGCTTTCTTT.

V and J are TRBV12-5 and TRBJ1-4; the match to TRBD1 covers 7 bases. The junction had 6 bases not matched to a gene; V was cut back by 6 bases and J by 5 bases. Germline values: CDR1 LGHNT, CDR2 FRNRAP. CDR3 length: 14 amino acids. CDR3 residues: CASGTGTENEKLFF. CDR3 bases: TGTGCTAGTGGCACCGGGACAGAGAATGAAAAACTGTTTTTT.

J is TRBJ1-5 and V is TRBV6-5; D unclear. The V end lost 5 bases, the J end lost 8 bases, and 13 bases lay between the germline ends. The germline V gene has CDR1 MNHEY and CDR2 SVGAGI. The length of the CDR3 is 13 residues. Written as DNA, the CDR3 is TGTGCCAGCAGTACCACAACCATCGAGCCCCAGCATTTT. Residues: CASSTTTIEPQHF.

The chain uses TRBV5-1 and TRBJ1-1; D unclear. V shed 7 bases and J shed 10 bases, with 35 bases lying between them. The germline V gene has CDR1 SGHRS and CDR2 YFSETQ. The CDR3 consists of 18 residues. The CDR3, as DNA: TGCGCCAGCTCCGATCCTGGACTCCCAGGTTCGGGTGGTGCGGCAGCTTTCTTT. It codes for CASSDPGLPGSGGAAAFF.